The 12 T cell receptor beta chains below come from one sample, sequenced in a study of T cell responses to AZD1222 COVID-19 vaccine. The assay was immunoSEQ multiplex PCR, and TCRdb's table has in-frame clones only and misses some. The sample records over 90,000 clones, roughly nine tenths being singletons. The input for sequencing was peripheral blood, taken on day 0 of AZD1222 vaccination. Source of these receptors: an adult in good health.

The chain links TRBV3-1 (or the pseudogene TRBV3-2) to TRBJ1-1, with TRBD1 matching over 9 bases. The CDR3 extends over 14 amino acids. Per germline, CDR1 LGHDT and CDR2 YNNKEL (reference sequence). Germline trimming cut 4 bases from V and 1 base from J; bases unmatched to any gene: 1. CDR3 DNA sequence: TGTGCCAGCAGCCTGACAGGGGGGAACACTGAAGCTTTCTTT. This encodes CASSLTGGNTEAFF.

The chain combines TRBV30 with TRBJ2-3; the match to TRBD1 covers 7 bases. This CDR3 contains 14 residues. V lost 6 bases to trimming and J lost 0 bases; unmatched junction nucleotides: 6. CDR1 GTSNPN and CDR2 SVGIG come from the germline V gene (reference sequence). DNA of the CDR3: TGTGCCTGTCCGGACAGGACTAGCACAGATACGCAGTATTTT. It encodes CACPDRTSTDTQYF.

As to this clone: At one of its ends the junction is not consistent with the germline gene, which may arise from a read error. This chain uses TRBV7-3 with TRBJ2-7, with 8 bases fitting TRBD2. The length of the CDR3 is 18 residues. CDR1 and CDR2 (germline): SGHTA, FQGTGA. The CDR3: CASILKWEGREDPYEQYF. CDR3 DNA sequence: TGTGCCAGCATCTTAAAATGGGAGGGGCGGGAGGATCCCTACGAGCAGTACTTC.

The CDR3 DNA sequence: TGTGCCAGCAGCTTTTCTAACTCACCCCTCCACTTT. Encoded protein: CASSFSNSPLHF. The chain recombines TRBV7-3 with TRBJ1-6; no reliable D call. Germline V gene data show CDR1 as SGHTA and CDR2 as FQGTGA. With 3 bases removed from V and 10 bases from J, the gap between germline ends came to 7 bases. The CDR3 consists of 12 residues. Looking up the rest from reference TRBV7-3 and TRBJ1-6 gives the full variable domain: GAGVSQTPSNKVTEKGKYVELRCDPISGHTALYWYRQSLGQGPEFLIYFQGTGAADDSGLPNDRFFAVRPEGSVSTLKIQRTERGDSAVYLCASSFSNSPLHFGNGTRLTVT.

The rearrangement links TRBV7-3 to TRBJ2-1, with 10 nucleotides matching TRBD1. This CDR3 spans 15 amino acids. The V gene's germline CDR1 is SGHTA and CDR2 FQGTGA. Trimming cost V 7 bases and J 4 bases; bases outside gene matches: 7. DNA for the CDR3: TGTGCCAGCACCCTCGGGACAGGGGTGTACAATGAGCAGTTCTTC. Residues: CASTLGTGVYNEQFF. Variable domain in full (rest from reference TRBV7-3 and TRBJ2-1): GAGVSQTPSNKVTEKGKYVELRCDPISGHTALYWYRQSLGQGPEFLIYFQGTGAADDSGLPNDRFFAVRPEGSVSTLKIQRTERGDSAVYLCASTLGTGVYNEQFFGPGTRLTVL.

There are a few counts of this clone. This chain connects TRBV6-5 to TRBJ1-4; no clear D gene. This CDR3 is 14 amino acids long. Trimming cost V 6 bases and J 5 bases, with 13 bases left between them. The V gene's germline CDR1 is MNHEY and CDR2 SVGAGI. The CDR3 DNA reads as TGTGCCAGCAGACCGGGCTTTGCAAATGAAAAACTGTTTTTT. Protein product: CASRPGFANEKLFF.

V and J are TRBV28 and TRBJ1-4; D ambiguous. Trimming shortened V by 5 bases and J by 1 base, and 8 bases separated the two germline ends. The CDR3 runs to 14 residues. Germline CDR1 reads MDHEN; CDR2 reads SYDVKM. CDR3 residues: CASSPTGTNEKLFF. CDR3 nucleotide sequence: TGTGCCAGCAGTCCAACGGGAACTAATGAAAAACTGTTTTTT.

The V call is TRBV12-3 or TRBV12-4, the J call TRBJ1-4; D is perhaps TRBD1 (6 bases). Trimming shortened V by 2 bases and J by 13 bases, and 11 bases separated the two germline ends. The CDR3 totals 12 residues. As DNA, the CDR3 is TGTGCCAGCAGTTTAATTGGGGACACACTGTTTTTT. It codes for CASSLIGDTLFF.

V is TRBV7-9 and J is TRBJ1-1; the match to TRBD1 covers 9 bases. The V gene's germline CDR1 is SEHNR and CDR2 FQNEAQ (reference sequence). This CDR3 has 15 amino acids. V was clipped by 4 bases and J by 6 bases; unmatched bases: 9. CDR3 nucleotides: TGTGCCAGCAGCTCAAGGACAGGGGAAGTTTCTGAAGCTTTCTTT. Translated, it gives CASSSRTGEVSEAFF. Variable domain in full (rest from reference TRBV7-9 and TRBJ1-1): DTGVSQNPRHKITKRGQNVTFRCDPISEHNRLYWYRQTLGQGPEFLTYFQNEAQLEKSRLLSDRFSAERPKGSFSTLEIQRTEQGDSAMYLCASSSRTGEVSEAFFGQGTRLTVV.

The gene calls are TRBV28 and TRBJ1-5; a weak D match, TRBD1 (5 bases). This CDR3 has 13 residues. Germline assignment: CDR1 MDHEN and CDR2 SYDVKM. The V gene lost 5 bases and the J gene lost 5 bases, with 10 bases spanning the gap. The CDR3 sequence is CASSRDRYQPQHF. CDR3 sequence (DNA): TGTGCCAGCAGTCGGGACCGATATCAGCCCCAGCATTTT.

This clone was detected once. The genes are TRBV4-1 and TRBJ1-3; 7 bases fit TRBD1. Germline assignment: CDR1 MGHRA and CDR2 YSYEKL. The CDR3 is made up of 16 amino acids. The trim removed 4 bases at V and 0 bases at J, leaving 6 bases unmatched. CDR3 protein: CASSPPGQISGNTIYF. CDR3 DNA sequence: TGCGCCAGCAGCCCTCCGGGACAGATCTCTGGAAACACCATATATTTT.

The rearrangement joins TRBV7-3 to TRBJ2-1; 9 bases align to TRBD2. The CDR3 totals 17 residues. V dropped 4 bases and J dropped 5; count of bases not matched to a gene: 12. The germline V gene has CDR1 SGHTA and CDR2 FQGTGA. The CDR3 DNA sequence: TGTGCCAGCAGCTCCCGAGTGGCGGGGGGGCTCAACAATGAGCAGTTCTTC. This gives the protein CASSSRVAGGLNNEQFF.